A selection of T cell receptor beta chains follows, all from one sample in a study of shared clonotypes between healthy human individuals. Only in-frame clones appear in the TCRdb table, and some are missing; sequencing was by immunoSEQ multiplex PCR. The sample yields more than 550,000 clones, roughly 88% seen once. Sequencing was done on a sample of memory CD8+ T cells from PBMCs. Receptors originate from a young man in good health. Some clones in this sample may be carry-over from other donors' samples. The conserved cysteine and the conserved F or W are not part of the CDR3 here.

V gene,J gene,CDR3 protein
TRBV6-5,TRBJ2-3,ASSSGQATDTQY
TRBV4-3,TRBJ2-7,ASSQEGLAGSYEQY
TRBV14,TRBJ2-1,ASSQLPGEQF
TRBV6-5,TRBJ2-1,ASSFGLRGDEQF
TRBV29-1,TRBJ2-3,SVKRTSGYTDTQY
TRBV4-1,TRBJ2-1,ASSQDGTSGLNEQF
TRBV30,TRBJ2-1,AWVHNEQF
TRBV28,TRBJ1-2,ASSFRGDRGLYGYT
TRBV5-6,TRBJ2-5,ASSLPREFQETQY
TRBV6-5,TRBJ1-3,ASSYEGRGGNTIY
TRBV5-5,TRBJ1-1,ASSLMQFAEAF
TRBV7-9,TRBJ2-1,ASSIGTAPHFDEQF
TRBV13,TRBJ2-1,ASSLFAGGGNEQF
TRBV4-3,TRBJ2-2,ASSWGLAGVGTGELF
TRBV7-9,TRBJ2-1,ASRGAGEVNEQF
TRBV12-5,TRBJ2-7,ASGPGTGSYEQY
TRBV7-9,TRBJ2-1,ASSLGSAGVHEQF
TRBV4-2,TRBJ2-7,ASSQSGLAGNYEQY
TRBV27,TRBJ2-1,ASSSKGAYNEQF
TRBV19,TRBJ2-7,ASSIMGGLLDEQY
TRBV25-1,TRBJ2-2,ASGGLAGGTGELF
TRBV19,TRBJ1-5,ASSIRTFDDNQPQH
TRBV27,TRBJ2-1,ASSFVGTGNNEQF
TRBV28,TRBJ2-7,ASSLMREAPYEQY
TRBV6-1,TRBJ2-6,ASSENRGGANVLT
TRBV19,TRBJ2-7,ASSTPGQVYEQY
TRBV9,TRBJ2-1,ASSGTSWGNEQF
TRBV19,TRBJ1-1,ASSATGTRAF
TRBV4-1,TRBJ1-5,ASSQERGAGNQPQH
TRBV4-1,TRBJ2-3,ASSHEPPLREASTDTQY
TRBV27,TRBJ2-3,ASSGLALRGEVDTQY
TRBV6-6,TRBJ2-7,ASSYSMTYEQY
TRBV7-9,TRBJ1-2,ASSSDRGALYGYT
TRBV7-9,TRBJ2-7,ASSPLALSSYEQY
TRBV9,TRBJ2-1,ASSVSSRGTGDYNEQF
TRBV5-1,TRBJ2-7,ASSLSQGSSYEQY
TRBV28,TRBJ1-1,AITPTGLNTEAF
TRBV19,TRBJ1-5,ASRPDSLGNQPQH
TRBV2,TRBJ2-1,ASSWDTWNEQF
TRBV4-2,TRBJ1-2,ASSQDLLGQSYGYT
TRBV5-4,TRBJ2-3,ASSSHLDTQY
TRBV28,TRBJ2-1,ASSLTSGSNEQF
TRBV25-1,TRBJ1-2,ASSGSSPLYGYT
TRBV6-4,TRBJ2-3,ASSKAGETDTQY
TRBV27,TRBJ1-2,ASSLSGQLYGYT
TRBV13,TRBJ1-4,ASSSTGRREKLF
TRBV28,TRBJ1-2,ASSLSRTVYGYT
TRBV2,TRBJ1-1,ASSEEGKGMNTEAF